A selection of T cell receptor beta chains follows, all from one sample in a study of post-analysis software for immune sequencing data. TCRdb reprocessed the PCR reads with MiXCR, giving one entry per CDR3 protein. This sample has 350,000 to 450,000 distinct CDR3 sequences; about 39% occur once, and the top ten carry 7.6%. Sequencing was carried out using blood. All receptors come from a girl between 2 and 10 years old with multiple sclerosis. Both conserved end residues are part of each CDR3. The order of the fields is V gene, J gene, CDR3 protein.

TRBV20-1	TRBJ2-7	CSAREGTGGYEQYF
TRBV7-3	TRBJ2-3	CASSLRLAGYTDTQYF
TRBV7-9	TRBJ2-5	CASSARQQETQYF
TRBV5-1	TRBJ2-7	CASSLATSGSNEQYF
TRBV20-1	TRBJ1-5	CSARGTGKGSQPQHF
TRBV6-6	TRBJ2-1	CASSYSTGRQHNEQFF
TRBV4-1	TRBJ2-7	CASSQGQGATYEQYF
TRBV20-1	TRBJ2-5	CSATRVGWETQYF
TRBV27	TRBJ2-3	CASSGLLAGGSKDTQYF
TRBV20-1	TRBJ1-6	CSARDKGATSPYNSPLHF
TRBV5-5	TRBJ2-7	CACSFDGTSYEQYF
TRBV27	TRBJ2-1	CASLLGQGANEQFF
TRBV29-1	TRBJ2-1	CSVETVAGSDEQFF
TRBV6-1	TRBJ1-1	CASSSGTGITEAFF
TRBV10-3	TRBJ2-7	CAISDRTSSSYEQYF
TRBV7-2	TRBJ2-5	CASSLDSLQETQYF
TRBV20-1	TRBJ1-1	CSARATGLYTEAFF
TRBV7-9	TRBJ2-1	CASSLTNEQFF
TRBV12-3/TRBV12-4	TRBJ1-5	CASSPQGAGSQPQHF
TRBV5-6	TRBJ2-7	CASTAAGLHEQYF
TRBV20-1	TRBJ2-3	CSARETGPSKPDTQYF
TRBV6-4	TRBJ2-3	CASSVVAGGTDTQYF
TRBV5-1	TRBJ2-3	CASSEGLADDTDTQYF
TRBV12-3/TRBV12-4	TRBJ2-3	CASSFMGRTGRTDTQYF
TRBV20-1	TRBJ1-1	CSAPPDRGNTEAFF
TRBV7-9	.	CASSLQGPKYEQYF
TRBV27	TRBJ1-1	CASSESGLWTEAFF
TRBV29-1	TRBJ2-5	CSVLRGNQETQYF
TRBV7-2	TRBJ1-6	CASSLVEGMGSPLHF
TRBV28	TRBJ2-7	CASSTAGTGANEQYF
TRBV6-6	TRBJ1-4	CASRKTGGGEKLFF
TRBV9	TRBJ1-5	CASSKEDSNQPQHF
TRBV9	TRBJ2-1	CASSPHSGRAPEQFF
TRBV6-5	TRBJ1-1	CASSYPGQGKTEAFF
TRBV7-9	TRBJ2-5	CASSLNPSGRAGETQYF
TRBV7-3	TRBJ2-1	CASSLYRKNEQFF
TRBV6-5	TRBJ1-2	CASSYSLGGGYGYTF
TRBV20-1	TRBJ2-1	CSAPLSGRAFRNEQFF
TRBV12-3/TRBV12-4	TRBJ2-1	CASRLAGDSYNEQFF
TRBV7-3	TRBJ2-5	CASSLNAQGRETQYF
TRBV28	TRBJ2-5	CASSLFPSEVNEQYF
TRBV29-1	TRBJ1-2	CSVAMTGFYGYTF
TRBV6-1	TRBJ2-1	CASRAGPYNEQFF
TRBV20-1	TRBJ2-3	CSANGLAGSTDTQYF
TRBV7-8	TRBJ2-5	CASSPLLAGDREYF
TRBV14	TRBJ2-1	CASSLRTSGRSSYNEQFF
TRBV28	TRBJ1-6	CASSPAGVSNSPLHF
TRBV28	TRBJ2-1	CAVRDLGYEQFF
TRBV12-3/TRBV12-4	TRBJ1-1	CASRRDGGEAFF
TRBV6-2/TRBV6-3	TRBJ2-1	CASRKRDIFNEQFF
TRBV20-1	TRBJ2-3	CSARLAGNTNTQYF
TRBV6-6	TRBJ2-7	CASTKAGSSYEQYF
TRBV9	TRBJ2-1	CASSVAGVSYNEQFF
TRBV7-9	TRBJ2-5	CASSRMEETQYF
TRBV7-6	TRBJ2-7	CASSSQDRGLYEQYF
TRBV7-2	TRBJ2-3	CAARTSGEDTQYF